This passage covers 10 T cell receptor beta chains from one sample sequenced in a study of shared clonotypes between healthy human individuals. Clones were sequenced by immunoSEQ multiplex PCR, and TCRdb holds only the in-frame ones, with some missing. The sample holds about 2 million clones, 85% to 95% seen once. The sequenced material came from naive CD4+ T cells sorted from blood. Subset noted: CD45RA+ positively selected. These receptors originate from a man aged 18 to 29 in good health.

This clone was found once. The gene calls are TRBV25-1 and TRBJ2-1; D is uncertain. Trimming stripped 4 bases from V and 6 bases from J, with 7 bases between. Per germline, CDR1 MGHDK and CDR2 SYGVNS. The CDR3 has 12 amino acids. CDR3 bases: TGTGCCAGCAGTGGAAATGGCAATGAGCAGTTCTTC. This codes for CASSGNGNEQFF.

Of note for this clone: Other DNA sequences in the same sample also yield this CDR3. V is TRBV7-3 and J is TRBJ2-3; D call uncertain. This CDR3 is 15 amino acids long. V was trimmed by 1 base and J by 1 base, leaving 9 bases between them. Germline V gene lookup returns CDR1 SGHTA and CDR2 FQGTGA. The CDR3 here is CASSLMSTGTDTQYF. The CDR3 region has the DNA TGTGCCAGCAGCTTAATGTCGACGGGCACAGATACGCAGTATTTT.

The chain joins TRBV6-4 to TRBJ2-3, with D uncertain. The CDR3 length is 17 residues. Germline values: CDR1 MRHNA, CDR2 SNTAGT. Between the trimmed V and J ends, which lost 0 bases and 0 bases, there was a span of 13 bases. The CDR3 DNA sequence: TGTGCCAGCAGTGACTCTAGAACGGGCCCAAGCACAGATACGCAGTATTTT. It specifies CASSDSRTGPSTDTQYF.

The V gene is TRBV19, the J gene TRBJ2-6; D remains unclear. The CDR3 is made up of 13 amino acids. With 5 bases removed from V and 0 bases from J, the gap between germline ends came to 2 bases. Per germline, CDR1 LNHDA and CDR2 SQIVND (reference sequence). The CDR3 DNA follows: TGTGCCAGTAGTGGCTCTGGGGCCAACGTCCTGACTTTC. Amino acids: CASSGSGANVLTF.

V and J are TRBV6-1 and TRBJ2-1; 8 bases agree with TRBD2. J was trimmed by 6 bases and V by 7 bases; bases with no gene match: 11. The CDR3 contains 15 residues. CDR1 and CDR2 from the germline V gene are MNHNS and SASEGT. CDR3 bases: TGTGCCAGCAATCTGCTGGGCGGGGGGCCCAATGAGCAGTTCTTC. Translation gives CASNLLGGGPNEQFF.

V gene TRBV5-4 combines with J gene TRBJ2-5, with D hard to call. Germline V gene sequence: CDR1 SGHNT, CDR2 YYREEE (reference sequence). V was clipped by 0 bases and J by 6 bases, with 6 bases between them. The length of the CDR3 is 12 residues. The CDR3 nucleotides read TGTGCCAGCAGCTTGGCCGCACAGACCCAGTACTTC. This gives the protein CASSLAAQTQYF.

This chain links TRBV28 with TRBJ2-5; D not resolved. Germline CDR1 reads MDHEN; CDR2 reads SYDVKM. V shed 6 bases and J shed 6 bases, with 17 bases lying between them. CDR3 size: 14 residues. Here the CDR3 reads CASSSVKGTKTQYF. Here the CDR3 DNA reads TGTGCCAGCAGCTCGGTTAAGGGAACGAAGACCCAGTACTTC.

This CDR3 reads CASSDGLPGELFF. The DNA for the CDR3 is TGCGCCAGCAGTGATGGGTTACCCGGGGAGCTGTTTTTT. The V gene is TRBV5-1, the J gene TRBJ2-2; no firm D call. Trimming left V 5 bases short and J 6 bases short, with 11 bases between. The germline CDR1 and CDR2 sequences are SGHRS and YFSETQ. The CDR3 loop spans 13 amino acids.

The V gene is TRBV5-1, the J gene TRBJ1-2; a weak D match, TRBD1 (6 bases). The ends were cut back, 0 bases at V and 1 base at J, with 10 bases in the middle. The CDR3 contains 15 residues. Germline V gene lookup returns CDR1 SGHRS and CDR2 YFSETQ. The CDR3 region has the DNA TGCGCCAGCAGCTTGGTGGGGGCCCTTAACTATGGCTACACCTTC. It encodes CASSLVGALNYGYTF.

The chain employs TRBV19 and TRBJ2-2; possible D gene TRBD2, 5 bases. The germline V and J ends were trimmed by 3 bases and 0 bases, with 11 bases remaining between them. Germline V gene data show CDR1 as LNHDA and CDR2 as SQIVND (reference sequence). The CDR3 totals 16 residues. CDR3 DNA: TGTGCCAGTAGTATGAGGGAACGGCCGAACACCGGGGAGCTGTTTTTT. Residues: CASSMRERPNTGELFF.